These 22 T cell receptor beta chains were all obtained from the same sample, sequenced in a study of T cell clusters in autoimmune cytopenias. TRB was amplified from about 270 ng of peripheral blood genomic DNA per sample. TRB was amplified by touch-down multiplex PCR, primer pools A and B combined. No DNA is given; TCRdb re-called the multiplex PCR reads and lists each CDR3 protein once. This repertoire comprises about 930 distinct CDR3 sequences; its ten largest clones make up less than 25%. The sequencing input was peripheral blood. The receptors derive from a human donor with an autoimmune cytopenia or autoimmune hepatitis (not recorded which).

By frequency, this clonotype is medium-sized. This chain uses TRBV20-1 with TRBJ2-3; TCRdb's D call of TRBD1 is untestable without DNA. The CDR3 consists of 14 residues. Germline V CDR1 and CDR2: DFQATT, SNEGSKA (reference sequence). CDR3 in amino acids: CSARRAGATDTQYF.

This chain uses TRBV12-3 or TRBV12-4 with TRBJ1-6. CDR3 size: 17 residues. CDR3 region: CASSSGSGGTYNSPLHF.

This clonotype is large by frequency. The chain carries TRBV27 and TRBJ2-3; TCRdb indicates TRBD1, and absent DNA this call remains unverified. Looked up from germline, CDR1 is MNHEY and CDR2 is SMNVEV (reference sequence). The CDR3 length is 17 residues. CDR3 amino acids: CASSWDRGAGGTDTQYF.

The chain carries TRBV20-1 and TRBJ2-5; TCRdb reports TRBD2, a call that lacks DNA to check it against. Germline assignment: CDR1 DFQATT and CDR2 SNEGSKA (reference sequence). CDR3 length: 14 amino acids. CDR3 residues: CSARDQGGTSGFYF.

Its frequency marks this clonotype as large (0.1 to 1%). The chain couples TRBV15 to TRBJ1-2; the D call of TRBD1 rests on TCRdb alone, since no DNA is present to check it. Germline V gene lookup returns CDR1 LNHNV and CDR2 YYDKDF (reference sequence). The CDR3 loop spans 15 amino acids. The CDR3 region is CATREGTGLRPSYTF.

Frequency places this clonotype as medium-sized. The chain employs TRBV5-1 and TRBJ1-2; TCRdb's assignment of TRBD1 cannot be checked, as there is no DNA. The length of the CDR3 is 15 residues. Germline V CDR1 and CDR2: SGHRS, YFSETQ. This CDR3 reads CASSSGQGKGNGYTF.

V gene TRBV12-3 or TRBV12-4 combines with J gene TRBJ1-2; as DNA is missing, the TRBD1 call by TCRdb cannot be tested. There are 13 residues in the CDR3. The CDR3 loop reads CASSPGQIYGYTF.

Measured by frequency, this clonotype is large. This chain joins TRBV6-6 and TRBJ2-1; the D gene TCRdb calls, TRBD2, cannot be checked with no DNA. This CDR3 contains 17 residues. Germline CDR1 reads MNHNY; CDR2 reads SVGAGI (reference sequence). CDR3 residues: CASSLAGGDGPYNEQFF.

This clonotype is called medium-sized (0.01 to 0.1%) based on its frequency. This chain links TRBV10-3 with TRBJ1-1; no DNA is available, so the TRBD1 call from TCRdb remains unchecked. CDR1 and CDR2 (germline): ENHRY, SYGVKD. This CDR3 comprises 13 residues. The CDR3 is CATLPQQDTEAFF.

V usage is TRBV27 and J usage is TRBJ1-1. Germline V gives CDR1 MNHEY, CDR2 SMNVEV (reference sequence). The CDR3 is 15 amino acids. CDR3 in amino acids: CASSLLGTSGPEAFF.

Measured by frequency, this clonotype is large. The genes are TRBV6-1 and TRBJ1-1. The CDR3 has 12 residues. Looked up from germline, CDR1 is MNHNS and CDR2 is SASEGT. The CDR3 protein is CASKLGNTEAFF.

This clonotype counts as medium-sized by frequency. This CDR3 reads CASSFRVAPTYNEQFF. The V call is TRBV12-3 or TRBV12-4, the J call TRBJ2-1; without DNA, the TCRdb call of TRBD1 cannot be checked. This CDR3 is 16 amino acids long.

This clonotype is medium-sized (0.01 to 0.1%) by frequency. The rearrangement uses TRBV7-2 and TRBJ2-7. Germline values: CDR1 SGHTA, CDR2 FQGNSA. The CDR3 has 14 amino acids. The chain's CDR3 is CASSQNPVPYEQYF. The full variable domain, its missing parts supplied by reference TRBV7-2 and TRBJ2-7, is GAGVSQSPSNKVTEKGKDVELRCDPISGHTALYWYRQSLGQGLEFLIYFQGNSAPDKSGLPSDRFSAERTGGSVSTLTIQRTQQEDSAVYLCASSQNPVPYEQYFGPGTRLTVT.

This clonotype is classed as large by frequency. The gene calls are TRBV29-1 and TRBJ1-1. The CDR3 extends over 13 amino acids. Germline V gene data show CDR1 as SQVTM and CDR2 as ANQGSEA. CDR3 sequence reads: CSVRSSPNTEAFF.

This clonotype is called large based on its frequency. CDR3 protein: CASSERVGVQETQYF. This chain links TRBV6-1 with TRBJ2-5. CDR3 size: 15 residues. Germline-derived CDR1 and CDR2 are MNHNS and SASEGT.

By frequency, this clonotype is medium-sized. The CDR3 region is CASNTAYTEAFF. The genes are TRBV6-1 and TRBJ1-1. Germline V gene lookup returns CDR1 MNHNS and CDR2 SASEGT. The CDR3 has 12 residues.

By frequency, this clonotype is medium-sized (0.01 to 0.1%). The rearrangement joins TRBV11-2 to TRBJ2-5; TCRdb returns TRBD2, unconfirmable since there is no DNA. Germline V lookup: CDR1 SGHAT, CDR2 FQNNGV. The length of the CDR3 is 18 residues. The CDR3 loop reads CASSLGAGRGRLQETQYF.

In terms of frequency, this clonotype is medium-sized. V usage is TRBV20-1 and J usage is TRBJ1-6; the D call from TCRdb, TRBD1, cannot be confirmed without DNA. Germline CDR1 is DFQATT and CDR2 is SNEGSKA (reference sequence). The CDR3 loop spans 12 amino acids. This CDR3 is CSAPSADRPLHF.

This chain links TRBV11-1 with TRBJ2-1; the D call of TRBD1 rests on TCRdb alone, since no DNA is present to check it. In germline, CDR1 is SGHAT, CDR2 FQDESV (reference sequence). This CDR3 contains 18 residues. The CDR3 spells CANSKARQGEWIINEQFF.

This chain uses TRBV20-1 with TRBJ2-2. Germline loops: CDR1 DFQATT, CDR2 SNEGSKA (reference sequence). This CDR3 contains 14 residues. The CDR3 region is CSASTYGGSGELFF.

This clonotype registers large by frequency. The CDR3 sequence: CASTPAGGGQETQYF. The chain uses TRBV27 and TRBJ2-5; TCRdb lists TRBD2, though no DNA is available to test this call. The germline gives CDR1 MNHEY, CDR2 SMNVEV (reference sequence). The CDR3 consists of 15 residues.

This clonotype is medium-sized by frequency. The chain links TRBV12-3 or TRBV12-4 to TRBJ1-5. This CDR3 is built from 15 residues. The CDR3 protein is CASSADPRPDQPQHF.